The 3 T cell receptor beta chains given below trace back to one sample, sequenced in a study of T-cell reconstitution after alpha-beta-depleted transplantation in children. Unique molecular identifiers featured in how the TCRbeta library was prepared. TCRdb reprocessed the PCR reads via MiXCR and lists one record per CDR3 protein. This table holds 420,000 or so distinct CDR3 sequences, about a tenth found once. This specimen consisted of PBMCs from the stem cell graft donor, obtained from the stem cell graft. The receptors here all came from a human donor who donated a stem cell graft to a child with acute myeloid leukemia.

At least ten counts were recorded for this clonotype. The chain joins TRBV12-3 or TRBV12-4 to TRBJ1-6, with D hard to call. The CDR3 runs to 14 residues. V lost 5 bases to trimming and J lost 4 bases, with 9 bases between them. CDR3 sequence (DNA): TGTGCCAGCAGTCTTGGACGGTATAATTCACCCCTCCACTTT. Amino acid sequence: CASSLGRYNSPLHF.

This clonotype was seen a handful of times. The CDR3: CATSRVVGGDQPQHF. The CDR3 coding sequence is TGTGCCACCAGCAGAGTGGTCGGGGGCGATCAGCCCCAGCATTTT. This chain connects TRBV15 to TRBJ1-5; maybe TRBD1 (6 bases). The CDR3 extends over 15 amino acids. V lost 1 base and J lost 5, with 12 bases in between. Germline V gene lookup returns CDR1 LNHNV and CDR2 YYDKDF (reference sequence).

This chain uses TRBV29-1 with TRBJ2-7, with a weak D call TRBD2 (5 bases). V was shortened by 7 bases and J by 5 bases, with 18 bases between the two germline ends. This CDR3 spans 13 amino acids. CDR1 is SQVTM and CDR2 is ANQGSEA in the germline V gene. CDR3 nucleotides: TGCAGCGCTCGGGTACGGGGTGGCCACGAGCAGTACTTC. This codes for CSARVRGGHEQYF.